A selection of T cell receptor beta chains follows, all from one sample in a study of CXCR3-negative and CXCR3-positive naive CD8 T cells. Following a re-call of the 5' RACE reads, TCRdb has one entry per CDR3 protein and lacks DNA. The table for this sample gives tens of thousands of distinct CDR3 sequences. The sequenced material came from naive CXCR3+ CD8+ T cells from blood. Receptors were obtained from a human donor in good health. Some clones in this sample may be carry-over from other donors' samples. CDR3s include the opening cysteine and the closing phenylalanine or tryptophan.

len: 16
v_gene: TRBV9
j_gene: TRBJ2-7
CDR3aa: CASSPRGTVVTYEQYF

len: 13
v_gene: TRBV14
j_gene: TRBJ2-2
CDR3aa: CAGGTPNTGELFF

len: 14
v_gene: TRBV6-5
j_gene: TRBJ2-3
CDR3aa: CASSSGRDTDTQYF

len: 14
v_gene: TRBV9
j_gene: TRBJ2-3
CDR3aa: CASSVGPSTDTQYF

len: 14
v_gene: TRBV9
j_gene: TRBJ1-5
CDR3aa: CASSVDSQNQPQHF

len: 19
v_gene: TRBV28
j_gene: TRBJ2-2
CDR3aa: CASSLFPALKQLNTGELFF

len: 16
v_gene: TRBV6-5
j_gene: TRBJ1-2
CDR3aa: CASSTERDSQVSCYTF

len: 17
v_gene: TRBV19
j_gene: TRBJ2-1
CDR3aa: CASSIGSGGALYNEQFF

len: 14
v_gene: TRBV19
j_gene: TRBJ2-7
CDR3aa: CASSITGGGYEQYF

len: 17
v_gene: TRBV29-1
j_gene: TRBJ2-5
CDR3aa: CSVENASGGAPVGTQYF

len: 15
v_gene: TRBV28
j_gene: TRBJ2-1
CDR3aa: CASSLSSWAGNEQFF

len: 15
v_gene: TRBV4-2
j_gene: TRBJ2-7
CDR3aa: CASSQEGGNRFEQYF

len: 16
v_gene: TRBV28
j_gene: TRBJ2-7
CDR3aa: CASSLTRDDRSYEQYF

len: 14
v_gene: TRBV11-2
j_gene: TRBJ2-7
CDR3aa: CASSPAGGYYEQYF

len: 11
v_gene: TRBV20-1
j_gene: TRBJ2-7
CDR3aa: CSVDMPYEQYF

len: 15
v_gene: TRBV12-3/TRBV12-4
j_gene: TRBJ2-1
CDR3aa: CASSDMGTAYNEQFF